The 25 T cell receptor beta chains listed next were all sequenced from one sample in a study of patients and donors after allogeneic stem cell transplantation. TCRdb itself ran the RT-PCR reads through MiXCR, one entry per CDR3 protein. Of 200,000 to 250,000 distinct CDR3 sequences listed, about 14% are singletons. The sequencing input was blood, either unsorted or a sorted T cell fraction (not recorded which). Source of these receptors: a human donor who was either an allogeneic HSCT recipient or a stem cell or donor lymphocyte infusion donor (not recorded which). It is not recorded whose cells these are; they may come from a transplant donor.

By share of the sample, this clonotype is medium-sized. The genes are TRBV20-1 and TRBJ2-5; 10 bases match TRBD2. Germline CDR1 and CDR2: DFQATT and SNEGSKA (reference sequence). The CDR3 runs 14 residues. Losses at the gene ends were 5 bases for V and 6 bases for J; bases not matched to a gene: 9. For the CDR3, the DNA is TGCAGTGCTGGACCGGGACTAGCGAGGAAGACCCAGTACTTC. As protein: CSAGPGLARKTQYF.

The genes are TRBV6-1 and TRBJ1-4; D is unclear. V lost 8 bases to trimming and J lost 4 bases, with 2 bases between them. This CDR3 has 10 amino acids. Per the germline V gene, CDR1 is MNHNS and CDR2 is SASEGT. The CDR3, as DNA: TGTGCCAGCGGTAATGAAAAACTGTTTTTT. Its translation is CASGNEKLFF.

The CDR3 reads CASSLGVGGAEYF. In DNA, the CDR3 is TGTGCCAGCAGCTTAGGGGTGGGGGGTGCGGAGTACTTC. V usage is TRBV7-9 and J usage is TRBJ2-7, with D possibly being TRBD2 (6 bases). The CDR3 runs 13 residues. Germline V lookup: CDR1 SEHNR, CDR2 FQNEAQ (reference sequence). V gave up 1 base and J gave up 11 bases, with 15 bases separating them.

This clonotype has ten or more counts. The chain has TRBV2 and TRBJ1-1; 7 bases align to TRBD1. Unmatched junction bases numbered 3, after V lost 3 bases and J lost 5 bases. This CDR3 is built from 13 residues. Germline values: CDR1 SNHLY, CDR2 FYNNEI. The CDR3 protein is CASSDRGVTEAFF. DNA for the CDR3: TGTGCCAGCAGTGACAGGGGGGTGACTGAAGCTTTCTTT.

Ten or more counts support this clonotype. V is TRBV12-3 or TRBV12-4 and J is TRBJ2-3, with D perhaps TRBD2 (6 bases). This CDR3 region has 14 residues. The ends were cut back, 3 bases at V and 5 bases at J, with 12 bases in the middle. For the CDR3, the DNA is TGTGCCAGCAGTTTCCGGACCGGGGGAGATACGCAGTATTTT. Its protein product is CASSFRTGGDTQYF.

V usage is TRBV2 and J usage is TRBJ2-2, with D possibly being TRBD2 (6 bases). The germline gives CDR1 SNHLY, CDR2 FYNNEI. The CDR3 is made up of 13 amino acids. V was clipped by 11 bases and J by 7 bases, with 17 bases between them. CDR3 nucleotide sequence: TGTGCCGGCTCCCGGAGGGCCGACGGGGAGCTGTTTTTT. Translating it yields CAGSRRADGELFF.

The genes are TRBV20-1 and TRBJ2-7; 13 bases map to TRBD2. The CDR3 runs to 17 residues. V lost 5 bases to trimming and J lost 3 bases; unmatched junction nucleotides: 13. CDR1 DFQATT and CDR2 SNEGSKA come from the germline V gene (reference sequence). The CDR3 protein is CSAGARLGLAGFYEQYF. The CDR3 DNA follows: TGCAGTGCTGGGGCCCGACTGGGACTAGCGGGATTCTACGAGCAGTACTTC.

This clonotype was recorded a few times. The chain uses TRBV6-1 and TRBJ1-1, with D hard to call. This CDR3 is 14 amino acids long. Germline CDR1 reads MNHNS; CDR2 reads SASEGT. With 8 bases removed from V and 6 bases from J, the gap between germline ends came to 19 bases. Written as DNA, the CDR3 is TGTGCCAGCTCTCGGATAGTGGGGAGCGCTGAAGCTTTCTTT. Protein: CASSRIVGSAEAFF.

This chain's CDR3 is CASSPYIRGDYEQYF. For the CDR3, the DNA is TGTGCCAGCAGTCCGTACATTCGCGGGGACTACGAGCAGTACTTC. The chain recombines TRBV12-3 or TRBV12-4 with TRBJ2-7, with D maybe TRBD2 (6 bases). CDR3 size: 15 residues. V shed 5 bases and J shed 3 bases, with 17 bases lying between them.

This CDR3 is CASARFSYEQYF. The CDR3 bases are TGTGCCAGCGCGCGTTTTTCCTACGAGCAGTACTTC. This chain joins TRBV6-6 and TRBJ2-7, with D unresolved. CDR3 length: 12 residues. Trimming left V 8 bases short and J 1 base short, with 9 bases between. Germline CDR1 reads MNHNY; CDR2 reads SVGAGI (reference sequence).

This chain links TRBV3-1 with TRBJ1-1; TRBD1 matches at 7 bases. The CDR3 sequence is 17 residues long. V lost 1 base to trimming and J lost 5 bases; unmatched junction nucleotides: 13. Germline lookup yields CDR1 LGHDT and CDR2 YNNKEL (reference sequence). The DNA for the CDR3 is TGTGCCAGCAGCCAAGGGGAAAAAAGGGGGCGAGGTACTGAAGCTTTCTTT. Its translation is CASSQGEKRGRGTEAFF.

V usage is TRBV5-1 and J usage is TRBJ2-3, with 13 positions matching TRBD2. With 3 bases clipped from V and 0 bases from J, the junction kept 13 bases outside the gene matches. The CDR3 runs to 20 residues. CDR1 and CDR2 from the germline V gene are SGHRS and YFSETQ. Here the CDR3 DNA reads TGCGCCAGCAGCTACGGACTAGCGGGAGCCAAGCCGGCTAGCACAGATACGCAGTATTTT. Amino acids: CASSYGLAGAKPASTDTQYF.

In its sample, this clonotype was seen a few times. V is TRBV20-1 and J is TRBJ2-4; 7 bases match TRBD2. Per the germline V gene, CDR1 is DFQATT and CDR2 is SNEGSKA (reference sequence). J gave up 2 bases and V 3 bases, and 7 bases lay outside the gene matches. The CDR3 loop spans 15 amino acids. The DNA of the CDR3 is TGCAGTGCTAGTGGCGGGAGTAGGTCCAAAAACATTCAGTACTTC. Translating it yields CSASGGSRSKNIQYF.

This clonotype was counted a few times. The chain recombines TRBV20-1 with TRBJ1-5; D unresolved. This CDR3 region has 13 residues. CDR1 is DFQATT, CDR2 SNEGSKA, per germline (reference sequence). V lost 3 bases to trimming and J lost 3 bases, with 9 bases between them. The CDR3 sequence is CSASYGTNQPQHF. CDR3 DNA sequence: TGCAGTGCTAGTTACGGTACCAATCAGCCCCAGCATTTT.

Ten or more counts support this clonotype. V usage is TRBV2 and J usage is TRBJ2-1; TRBD1 matches 8 bases. V dropped 4 bases and J dropped 7; count of bases not matched to a gene: 6. The CDR3 length is 14 residues. Germline lookup yields CDR1 SNHLY and CDR2 FYNNEI. Here the CDR3 reads CASSGQGSWNEQFF. CDR3 nucleotides: TGTGCCAGCAGTGGACAGGGGTCATGGAATGAGCAGTTCTTC.

This clonotype was counted between two and nine times. The chain joins TRBV7-3 to TRBJ2-5; 9 nucleotides align to TRBD2. With V trimmed by 3 bases and J by 4 bases, 3 bases remained unmatched. The CDR3 is 14 residues long. Germline V lookup: CDR1 SGHTA, CDR2 FQGTGA. The CDR3 region is CASSFSGSGETQYF. CDR3 bases: TGTGCCAGCAGCTTTAGCGGGAGTGGAGAGACCCAGTACTTC.

This clonotype was detected many times. The J gene is TRBJ2-7, the V gene TRBV6-5; D possibly corresponds to TRBD1 (8 bases). The CDR3 is 14 amino acids. V was trimmed by 2 bases and J by 4 bases, leaving 12 bases between them. From germline, CDR1 is MNHEY and CDR2 SVGAGI. The CDR3 here is CASSYGQGGYEQYF. The CDR3 nucleotides are TGTGCCAGCAGTTACGGACAGGGAGGGTACGAGCAGTACTTC.

This clonotype showed up just a few times. The chain employs TRBV5-5 and TRBJ1-2, with D unresolved. Trimming took off 0 bases at V and 3 bases at J, with 15 bases between the two ends. The germline CDR1 and CDR2 sequences are SGHKS and YYEKEE (reference sequence). The CDR3 contains 16 residues. The CDR3: CASSLVAGLRDYGYTF. CDR3 coding DNA: TGTGCCAGCAGCTTGGTGGCCGGGTTAAGGGACTATGGCTACACCTTC.

This clonotype was seen a few times. J is TRBJ2-3 and V is TRBV30; D possibly corresponds to TRBD2 (5 bases). Germline V lookup: CDR1 GTSNPN, CDR2 SVGIG (reference sequence). This CDR3 is built from 14 residues. V gave up 0 bases and J gave up 2 bases, with 9 bases separating them. CDR3: CAWSVAEYTDTQYF. In nucleotides, the CDR3 is TGTGCCTGGAGTGTAGCGGAATACACAGATACGCAGTATTTT. The full variable domain, its missing parts supplied by reference TRBV30 and TRBJ2-3, is SQTIHQWPATLVQPVGSPLSLECTVEGTSNPNLYWYRQAAGRGLQLLFYSVGIGQISSEVPQNLSASRPQDRQFILSSKKLLLSDSGFYLCAWSVAEYTDTQYFGPGTRLTVL.

This clonotype was seen ten or more times. V is TRBV10-3 and J is TRBJ2-7; 9 positions match TRBD1. The CDR3 has 14 residues. V lost 5 bases, J lost 7 bases, and 9 bases stayed unmatched. CDR1 is ENHRY and CDR2 is SYGVKD in the germline V gene. The CDR3 bases are TGTGCCATCAGTCCGACAGGGGGAGTGGGAGAGCAGTACTTC. Its protein is CAISPTGGVGEQYF.

This clonotype was observed a handful of times. J is TRBJ2-3 and V is TRBV6-1; D could derive from TRBD1 or TRBD2 (7 bases each). Trimming shortened V by 7 bases and J by 2 bases, and 16 bases separated the two germline ends. This CDR3 contains 15 residues. The V gene's germline CDR1 is MNHNS and CDR2 SASEGT. CDR3 in DNA: TGTGCCAGCACCCAGGGGGGGGGCTACACAGATACGCAGTATTTT. The encoded protein is CASTQGGGYTDTQYF.

At least ten counts were recorded for this clonotype. V and J are TRBV20-1 and TRBJ2-3; the match to TRBD2 covers 8 bases. This CDR3 spans 14 amino acids. Trimming at V came to 3 bases and at J to 3 bases, leaving 5 bases not matched to a gene. Germline-derived CDR1 and CDR2 are DFQATT and SNEGSKA (reference sequence). The CDR3 sequence is CSASDGGETDTQYF. The CDR3 bases are TGCAGTGCTAGTGACGGGGGGGAAACAGATACGCAGTATTTT.

The chain joins TRBV29-1 to TRBJ2-5; the D call may be TRBD1 or TRBD2 (6 bases each). V was clipped by 2 bases and J by 4 bases, with 11 bases between them. The length of the CDR3 is 13 residues. Germline assignment: CDR1 SQVTM and CDR2 ANQGSEA. The CDR3 spells CSVESRGGETQYF. As DNA, the CDR3 is TGCAGCGTTGAATCCAGGGGAGGAGAGACCCAGTACTTC.

This clonotype was detected ten times or more. This chain uses TRBV6-1 with TRBJ1-5; perhaps TRBD1 as D (5 bases). CDR3 length equals 15 residues. V shed 7 bases and J shed 0 bases, with 13 bases lying between them. Germline CDR1 MNHNS, CDR2 SASEGT. The CDR3 region has the DNA TGTGCCAGCACCAAGGGGAGGGATAGCAATCAGCCCCAGCATTTT. It specifies CASTKGRDSNQPQHF.

In this sample, this clonotype turned up a few times. The CDR3 sequence: CSARSQTGANGYTF. Here the CDR3 DNA reads TGCAGTGCTAGGTCCCAGACAGGGGCCAATGGCTACACCTTC. The chain joins TRBV20-1 to TRBJ1-2, with TRBD1 matching 8 bases. The V gene end was trimmed by 3 bases and the J gene end by 6 bases; junction bases not matched to a gene: 9. Germline V lookup: CDR1 DFQATT, CDR2 SNEGSKA (reference sequence). There are 14 residues in the CDR3.